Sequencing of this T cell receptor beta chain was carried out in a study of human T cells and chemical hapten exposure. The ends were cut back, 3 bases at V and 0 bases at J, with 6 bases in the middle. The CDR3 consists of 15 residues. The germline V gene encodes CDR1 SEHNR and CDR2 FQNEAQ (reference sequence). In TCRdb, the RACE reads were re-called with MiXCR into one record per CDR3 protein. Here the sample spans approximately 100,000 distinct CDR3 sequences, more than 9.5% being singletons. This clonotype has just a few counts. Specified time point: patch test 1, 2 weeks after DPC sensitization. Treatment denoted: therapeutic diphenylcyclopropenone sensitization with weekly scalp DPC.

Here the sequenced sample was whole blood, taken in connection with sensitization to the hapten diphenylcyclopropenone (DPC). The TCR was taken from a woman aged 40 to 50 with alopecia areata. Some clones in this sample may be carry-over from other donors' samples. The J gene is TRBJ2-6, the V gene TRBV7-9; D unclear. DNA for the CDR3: TGTGCCAGCAGCTTTTGGCTCTCTGGGGCCAACGTCCTGACTTTC. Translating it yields CASSFWLSGANVLTF.